This T cell receptor beta chain was identified in a study of technical replicates of blood from a handful of donors. Sequenced by immunoSEQ multiplex PCR; TCRdb stores in-frame clones only, minus some. The data contain 60,000 or so clones, approximately 90% of them singletons. Sequencing input: PBMCs. The TCR sequence derives from a human donor in good health. Some clones in this sample may be carry-over from other donors' samples.

The CDR3 DNA reads as TGTGCCAGCACTCCCACCGGGACTCGGACCGGGGAGCTGTTTTTT. Its translation is CASTPTGTRTGELFF. The rearrangement uses TRBV11-2 and TRBJ2-2, with D possibly being TRBD2 (6 bases). CDR3 length equals 15 residues. Germline loops: CDR1 SGHAT, CDR2 FQNNGV. V was shortened by 7 bases and J by 5 bases, with 17 bases between the two germline ends.